This TCR beta chain derives from a study of T cell responses to AZD1222 COVID-19 vaccine. Data came from immunoSEQ multiplex PCR; TCRdb stores just in-frame clones and leaves some out. The sample yields around 160,000 clones, 85% to 95% seen once. The CDR3 totals 15 residues. Germline CDR1 and CDR2: SGHRS and YFSETQ. Trimming shortened V by 4 bases and J by 0 bases, and 10 bases separated the two germline ends. This sequence was found in an adult in good health. Sequencing was performed on peripheral blood, taken on day 0 of MenACWY control vaccination. This rearrangement joins TRBV5-1 to TRBJ2-2; weak D call: TRBD1 (5 bases). The CDR3 sequence is CASSPAGPNTGELFF. CDR3 sequence (DNA): TGCGCCAGCAGCCCGGCAGGGCCGAACACCGGGGAGCTGTTTTTT.